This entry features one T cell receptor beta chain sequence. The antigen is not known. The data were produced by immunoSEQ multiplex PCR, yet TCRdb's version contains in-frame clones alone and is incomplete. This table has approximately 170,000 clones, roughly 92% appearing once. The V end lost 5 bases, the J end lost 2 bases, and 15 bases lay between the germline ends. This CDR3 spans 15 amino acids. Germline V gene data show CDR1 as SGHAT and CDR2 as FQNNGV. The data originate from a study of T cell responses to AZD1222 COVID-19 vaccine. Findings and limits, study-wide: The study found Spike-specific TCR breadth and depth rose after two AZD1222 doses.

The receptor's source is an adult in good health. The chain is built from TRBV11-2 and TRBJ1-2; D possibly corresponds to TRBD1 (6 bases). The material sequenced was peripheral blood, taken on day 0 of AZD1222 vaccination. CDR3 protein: CASSISEGGNYGYTF. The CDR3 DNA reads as TGTGCCAGCAGCATTAGCGAGGGGGGGAACTATGGCTACACCTTC.